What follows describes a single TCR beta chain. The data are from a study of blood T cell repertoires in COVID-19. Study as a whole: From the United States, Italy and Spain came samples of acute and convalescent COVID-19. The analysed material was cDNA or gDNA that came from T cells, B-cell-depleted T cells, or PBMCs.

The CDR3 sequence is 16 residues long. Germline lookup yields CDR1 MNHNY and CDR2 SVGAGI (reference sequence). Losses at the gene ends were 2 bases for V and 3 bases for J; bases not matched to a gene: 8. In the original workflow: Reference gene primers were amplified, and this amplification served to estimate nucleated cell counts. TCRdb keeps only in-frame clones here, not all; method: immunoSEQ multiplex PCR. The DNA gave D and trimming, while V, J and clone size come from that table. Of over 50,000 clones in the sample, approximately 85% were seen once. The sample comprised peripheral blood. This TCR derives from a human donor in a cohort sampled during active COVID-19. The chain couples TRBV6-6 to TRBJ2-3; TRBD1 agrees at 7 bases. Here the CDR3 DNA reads TGTGCCAGCAGTTACCCGGGACAGACCCTTACAGATACGCAGTATTTT. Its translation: CASSYPGQTLTDTQYF.